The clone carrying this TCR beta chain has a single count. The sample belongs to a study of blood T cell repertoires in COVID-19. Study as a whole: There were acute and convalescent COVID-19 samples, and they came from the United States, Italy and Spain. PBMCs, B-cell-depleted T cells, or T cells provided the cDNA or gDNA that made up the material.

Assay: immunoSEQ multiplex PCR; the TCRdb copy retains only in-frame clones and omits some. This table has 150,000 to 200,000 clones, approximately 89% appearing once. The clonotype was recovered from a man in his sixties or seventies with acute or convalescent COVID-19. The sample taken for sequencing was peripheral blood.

CDR3 loop: CASTTPAGGGETQYF. CDR3 DNA: TGTGCCAGCACCACTCCCGCAGGGGGCGGTGAGACCCAGTACTTC. This rearrangement joins TRBV25-1 to TRBJ2-5; 8 nucleotides line up with TRBD1. The CDR3 spans 15 residues. CDR1 is MGHDK and CDR2 is SYGVNS in the germline V gene. The trim removed 7 bases at V and 5 bases at J, leaving 12 bases unmatched.